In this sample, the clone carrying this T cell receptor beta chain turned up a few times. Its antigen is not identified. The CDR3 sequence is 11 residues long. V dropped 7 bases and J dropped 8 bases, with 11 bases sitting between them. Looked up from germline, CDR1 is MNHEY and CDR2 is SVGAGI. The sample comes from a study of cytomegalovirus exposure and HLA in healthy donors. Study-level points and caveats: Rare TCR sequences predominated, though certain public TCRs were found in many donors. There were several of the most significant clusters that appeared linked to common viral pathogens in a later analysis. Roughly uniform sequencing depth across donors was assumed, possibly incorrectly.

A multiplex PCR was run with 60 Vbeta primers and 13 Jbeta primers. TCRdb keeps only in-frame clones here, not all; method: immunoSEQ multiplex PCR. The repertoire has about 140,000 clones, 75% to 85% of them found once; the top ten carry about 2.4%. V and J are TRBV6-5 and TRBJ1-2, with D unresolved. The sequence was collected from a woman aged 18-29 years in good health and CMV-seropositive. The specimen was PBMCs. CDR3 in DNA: TGTGCCAGCAATGGGGAGGGAGGCTACACCTTC. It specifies CASNGEGGYTF.